The entry that follows covers one T cell receptor beta chain sequence. These data are taken from a study of T cell responses to AZD1222 COVID-19 vaccine. Assay used: immunoSEQ multiplex PCR; TCRdb lists only in-frame clones, some missing. The data show approximately 120,000 clones, 87% seen once. Trimming pared 8 bases from V and 0 bases from J, leaving 13 bases between. The germline V gene has CDR1 MDHEN and CDR2 SYDVKM. This CDR3 is built from 15 residues. The sample was peripheral blood, taken on day 0 of AZD1222 vaccination. The chain couples TRBV28 to TRBJ2-2; no definite D call. This receptor was obtained from an adult in good health. In DNA form, the CDR3 reads TGTGCCAGCCTGGAAGGGTTCACGAACACCGGGGAGCTGTTTTTT. It encodes CASLEGFTNTGELFF.